These 9 T cell receptor beta chains were all obtained from the same sample, sequenced in a study of response to subunit inactivated influenza vaccine. TCRdb reanalysed the RT-PCR reads using MiXCR and keeps one entry per CDR3 protein. This sample yields over 650,000 distinct CDR3 sequences, of which approximately 18% are seen a single time; approximately 10% belongs to the top ten. Material: PBMCs from blood, obtained 5 days after vaccination. The receptors come from a man in his fifties or sixties who received an inactivated influenza vaccine.

This clonotype was picked up a small number of times. The chain uses TRBV6-5 and TRBJ2-1, with unresolved D. V was trimmed by 0 bases and J by 1 base, leaving 13 bases between them. CDR1 is MNHEY and CDR2 is SVGAGI in the germline V gene. The CDR3 sequence is 17 residues long. The CDR3: CASSYSRLKRSYNEQFF. The CDR3 nucleotides are TGTGCCAGCAGTTACTCCAGGCTGAAGCGTTCCTACAATGAGCAGTTCTTC.

This chain uses TRBV27 with TRBJ2-1; TRBD2 matches at 8 bases. Germline V CDR1 and CDR2: MNHEY, SMNVEV (reference sequence). The CDR3 length is 17 residues. The V segment lost 7 bases and the J segment 6 bases; nucleotides outside the gene matches: 17. The CDR3 nucleotides read TGTGCCAGCACCTTCATTCCCCGGGGGGGCTTTGGCAATGAGCAGTTCTTC. It specifies CASTFIPRGGFGNEQFF.

This rearrangement joins TRBV19 to TRBJ1-5; 7 nucleotides agree with TRBD1. Germline V gene lookup returns CDR1 LNHDA and CDR2 SQIVND (reference sequence). The trim removed 6 bases at V and 5 bases at J, leaving 7 bases unmatched. The CDR3 covers 14 residues. The CDR3 loop is CASSTGVFYQPQHF. The CDR3 nucleotides read TGTGCCAGTAGCACAGGGGTGTTTTATCAGCCCCAGCATTTT.

This chain joins TRBV20-1 and TRBJ2-5; D unresolved. Trimming left V 5 bases short and J 3 bases short, with 13 bases between. CDR1 and CDR2 from the germline V gene are DFQATT and SNEGSKA (reference sequence). The CDR3 has 13 amino acids. The CDR3 here is CSAFNGHEETQYF. Here the CDR3 DNA reads TGCAGTGCTTTCAATGGTCACGAAGAGACCCAGTACTTC.

V gene TRBV20-1 combines with J gene TRBJ1-4, with 7 bases aligning to TRBD1. This CDR3 comprises 13 residues. V was clipped by 3 bases and J by 5 bases; unmatched bases: 3. Germline CDR1 and CDR2: DFQATT and SNEGSKA (reference sequence). The CDR3 DNA reads TGCAGTGCTAGTCGGACAGGAAATGAAAAACTGTTTTTT. It is translated as CSASRTGNEKLFF.

This chain joins TRBV20-1 and TRBJ1-2; D is ambiguous. The germline CDR1 and CDR2 sequences are DFQATT and SNEGSKA (reference sequence). Trimming left V 1 base short and J 0 bases short, with 9 bases between. This CDR3 is 14 amino acids long. The CDR3 region is CSARGETANYGYTF. CDR3 coding DNA: TGCAGTGCTAGAGGTGAAACAGCTAACTATGGCTACACCTTC.

This clonotype was counted a few times. This sequence joins TRBV20-1 and TRBJ1-4, with D possibly matching TRBD1 (6 bases). Trimming took 2 bases from V and 6 from J, leaving 13 bases between them. Germline CDR1 reads DFQATT; CDR2 reads SNEGSKA (reference sequence). This CDR3 is built from 14 residues. CDR3 loop: CSARKDSSYEKLFF. The CDR3 DNA reads TGCAGTGCTAGAAAGGACAGTAGTTATGAAAAACTGTTTTTT.

The chain uses TRBV6-2 or TRBV6-3 and TRBJ2-1; unclear D gene. Germline CDR1 and CDR2: MNHEY and SVGEGT. Trimming stripped 0 bases from V and 0 bases from J, with 12 bases between. The length of the CDR3 is 17 residues. The chain's CDR3 is CASSYSNRVSSYNEQFF. The CDR3 coding sequence is TGTGCCAGCAGTTACTCGAATAGGGTAAGCTCCTACAATGAGCAGTTCTTC.

The CDR3 sequence is CASSLSRAAYEQYF. As DNA, the CDR3 is TGTGCCAGCAGTTTATCGCGGGCAGCCTACGAGCAGTACTTC. V gene TRBV27 combines with J gene TRBJ2-7; perhaps TRBD2 as D (5 bases). V lost 0 bases to trimming and J lost 2 bases, with 8 bases between them. In germline, CDR1 is MNHEY, CDR2 SMNVEV (reference sequence). This CDR3 comprises 14 residues.